The 15 T cell receptor beta chains below were found in one sample sequenced in a study of blood T cell repertoires in COVID-19 (dated by TCRdb to 2020 to 2022). Preparation of the library involved the immunoSEQ multiplex PCR assay. Imported from immuneACCESS, the table was reduced by TCRdb to in-frame sequences with V and J called. These copies leave out some clones; in studies compared against another copy, an unresolved V gene accounts for under half, and the cause of the remainder is not known. In all, the sample holds under 200,000 clones, and about 80% of those were seen once. The top ten constitute less than 2% of the sample. The sequenced material came from peripheral blood. The receptors come from a human donor in a cohort sampled during active COVID-19.

J is TRBJ1-2 and V is TRBV7-9; D is perhaps TRBD1 (6 bases). Trimming took 5 bases from V and 7 from J, leaving 23 bases between them. The CDR3 spans 16 residues. Germline assignment: CDR1 SEHNR and CDR2 FQNEAQ (reference sequence). The CDR3 DNA is TGTGCCAGCAGCCCAACTCGGGGGGCGCTTACTGCTGGCTACACCTTC. Its translation is CASSPTRGALTAGYTF.

There are a few counts of this clone. V and J are TRBV6-4 and TRBJ1-6, with D hard to call. V was cut by 2 bases and J by 5 bases, with 7 bases left in between. CDR1 and CDR2 (germline): MRHNA, SNTAGT. CDR3 length: 14 amino acids. The CDR3 loop is CASSDGQNNSPLHF. The CDR3 coding sequence is TGTGCCAGCAGTGACGGGCAGAATAATTCACCCCTCCACTTT.

The table lists this clone with a count of one. The chain couples TRBV7-8 to TRBJ1-5; D is unresolved. CDR1 and CDR2 from the germline V gene are SGHVS and FQNEAQ. This CDR3 has 15 residues. The V and J ends lost 0 bases and 0 bases respectively, with 6 bases between them. The CDR3 protein is CASSLARDSNQPQHF. DNA of the CDR3: TGTGCCAGCAGCTTAGCGCGGGATAGCAATCAGCCCCAGCATTTT.

The count of this clone is one. V is TRBV1 and J is TRBJ2-2; the table names TRBD2, a call not compared with the DNA. TRBV1 corresponds to a pseudogene. This CDR3 is built from 18 residues. The CDR3 region has the DNA TGCACCAGCAGCCACCTGACTAGCGGGGGGGCGAACACCGGGGAGCTGTTTTTT. Encoded protein: CTSSHLTSGGANTGELFF.

The chain employs TRBV10-3 and TRBJ1-6; D gene uncertain. The V end was cut by 4 bases, the J end by 0 bases, with 7 bases between. This CDR3 region has 15 residues. Germline CDR1 and CDR2: ENHRY and SYGVKD. The CDR3 reads CAISGTSSYNSPLHF. CDR3 nucleotides: TGTGCCATCAGTGGGACTAGCTCCTATAATTCACCCCTCCACTTT.

V usage is TRBV18 and J usage is TRBJ1-2; 7 bases align to TRBD1. The CDR3 has 16 residues. The trim removed 6 bases at V and 0 bases at J, leaving 10 bases unmatched. Per the germline V gene, CDR1 is KGHSH and CDR2 is LQKENI. CDR3 coding DNA: TGTGCCAGCTCCGCCGGGACAGCAGACTCTAACTATGGCTACACCTTC. Translating it yields CASSAGTADSNYGYTF.

The V call is TRBV7-2, the J call TRBJ2-1, with 10 bases lining up with TRBD1. This CDR3 spans 15 amino acids. After removal of 5 bases from V and 10 bases from J, the junction contained 11 bases not matched to a gene. Germline V CDR1 and CDR2: SGHTA, FQGNSA. The CDR3 sequence: CASSIEGTGALEQFF. CDR3 sequence (DNA): TGTGCCAGCAGCATAGAAGGGACAGGGGCATTGGAGCAGTTCTTC.

Comments on this clone: One end of the junction fails to match germline, which may point to a read error. The CDR3: CASSYSGVVGEAFF. CDR3 nucleotide sequence: TGTGCCAGCAGCTACTCAGGGGTTGTGGGTGAAGCTTTCTTT. The chain combines TRBV6-2 or TRBV6-3 with TRBJ1-1; tentative D call: TRBD1 (6 bases). CDR3 length: 14 amino acids. The germline V gene encodes CDR1 MNHEY and CDR2 SVGEGT.

This clone has just one count. This sequence joins TRBV19 and TRBJ2-5, with D perhaps TRBD2 (6 bases). CDR3 length: 16 amino acids. Germline CDR1 and CDR2: LNHDA and SQIVND (reference sequence). The V gene lost 3 bases and the J gene lost 4 bases, with 18 bases spanning the gap. This chain's CDR3 is CASSMKGRLYGETQYF. CDR3 in DNA: TGTGCCAGTAGTATGAAGGGGAGGTTATACGGAGAGACCCAGTACTTC.

The chain joins TRBV2 to TRBJ1-1; 11 nucleotides agree with TRBD1. The germline CDR1 and CDR2 sequences are SNHLY and FYNNEI. Trimming removed 8 bases from V and 0 bases from J; junction bases left unmatched: 11. This CDR3 region has 17 residues. The CDR3 reads CASVEGTGGEVNTEAFF. CDR3 DNA: TGTGCCAGCGTTGAGGGGACAGGGGGTGAAGTGAACACTGAAGCTTTCTTT.

The chain carries TRBV27 and TRBJ1-2; weak D call: TRBD1 (6 bases). The germline V gene has CDR1 MNHEY and CDR2 SMNVEV (reference sequence). Trimming shortened V by 6 bases and J by 6 bases, and 14 bases separated the two germline ends. This CDR3 is built from 13 residues. CDR3 region: CASSFGTSNGYTF. In DNA form, the CDR3 reads TGTGCCAGCAGCTTTGGGACATCCAATGGCTACACCTTC.

The chain links TRBV9 to TRBJ2-5; 8 bases are shared with TRBD2. With V trimmed by 3 bases and J by 5 bases, 9 bases remained unmatched. Germline CDR1 SGDLS, CDR2 YYNGEE. The CDR3 extends over 15 amino acids. CDR3 nucleotide sequence: TGTGCCAGCAGCGCCGGAGCGGGAGCGGAGGAGACCCAGTACTTC. Amino acids: CASSAGAGAEETQYF. Complete variable domain (other parts from reference TRBV9 and TRBJ2-5): DSGVTQTPKHLITATGQRVTLRCSPRSGDLSVYWYQQSLDQGLQFLIQYYNGEERAKGNILERFSAQQFPDLHSELNLSSLELGDSALYFCASSAGAGAEETQYFGPGTRLLVL.

The gene calls are TRBV4-3 and TRBJ2-3; D is perhaps TRBD1 (5 bases). Trimming pared 0 bases from V and 2 bases from J, leaving 12 bases between. From germline, CDR1 is LGHNA and CDR2 YSLEER. The CDR3 sequence is 16 residues long. CDR3 sequence: CASSQEWAGPTDTQYF. CDR3 coding DNA: TGCGCCAGCAGCCAAGAGTGGGCAGGGCCCACAGATACGCAGTATTTT.

V and J are TRBV7-6 and TRBJ2-7; D may be TRBD1 (6 bases). CDR3 length equals 15 residues. The ends were cut back, 1 base at V and 0 bases at J, with 10 bases in the middle. Germline V lookup: CDR1 SGHVS, CDR2 FNYEAQ. CDR3 in amino acids: CASSLEGHASYEQYF. The CDR3 DNA follows: TGTGCCAGCAGCTTAGAGGGACATGCCTCCTACGAGCAGTACTTC.

This chain connects TRBV19 to TRBJ2-6; D is unresolved. Germline CDR1 and CDR2: LNHDA and SQIVND (reference sequence). Trimming removed 6 bases at V and 2 bases at J, with 5 bases between. This CDR3 region has 13 residues. CDR3 bases: TGTGCCAGTAGCTCGGCTGGGGCCAACGTCCTGACTTTC. Its protein product is CASSSAGANVLTF.